These 29 T cell receptor beta chains originate from one sample sequenced in a study of blood T cell repertoires in COVID-19. The repertoire was sequenced with immunoSEQ multiplex PCR; TCRdb's copy has only in-frame clones and lacks some. The sample records 250,000 to 300,000 clones, around 91% being singletons. The specimen was peripheral blood. Every receptor here comes from an older woman with COVID-19, enrolled during active disease.

The rearrangement joins TRBV7-2 to TRBJ2-7; perhaps TRBD1 as D (5 bases). This CDR3 has 14 amino acids. V was cut by 0 bases and J by 7 bases, with 13 bases left in between. Germline-derived CDR1 and CDR2 are SGHTA and FQGNSA. CDR3 sequence reads: CASSLARQGGEQYF. The CDR3 DNA is TGTGCCAGCAGCTTAGCGAGGCAGGGTGGTGAGCAGTACTTC.

This clone turned up a few times. The J gene is TRBJ2-7, the V gene TRBV7-9, with TRBD2 matching over 7 bases. Germline assignment: CDR1 SEHNR and CDR2 FQNEAQ (reference sequence). V trimming: 2 bases; J trimming: 4 bases; junction bases outside the gene matches: 17. CDR3 length: 18 residues. The CDR3 DNA is TGTGCCAGCAGCTTAATATCTTCGACGGCTAGCGGAGCATACGAGCAGTACTTC. This translates into CASSLISSTASGAYEQYF.

The rearrangement links TRBV6-5 to TRBJ1-2, with 7 bases aligning to TRBD1. The V gene end was trimmed by 0 bases and the J gene end by 0 bases; junction bases not matched to a gene: 4. The germline V gene has CDR1 MNHEY and CDR2 SVGAGI. The CDR3 totals 16 residues. Written as DNA, the CDR3 is TGTGCCAGCAGTTACTCCCGGGACAGCCCTAACTATGGCTACACCTTC. This gives the protein CASSYSRDSPNYGYTF.

J is TRBJ2-1 and V is TRBV7-2, with TRBD2 matching over 8 bases. Germline V gene sequence: CDR1 SGHTA, CDR2 FQGNSA. CDR3 length: 14 amino acids. Losses at the gene ends were 3 bases for V and 4 bases for J; bases not matched to a gene: 2. Written as DNA, the CDR3 is TGTGCCAGCAGCTTGGCTAGCGGGTACAATGAGCAGTTCTTC. This translates into CASSLASGYNEQFF.

The chain carries TRBV9 and TRBJ2-3; possibly TRBD2 for D (6 bases). Trimming pared 7 bases from V and 4 bases from J, leaving 13 bases between. Germline V CDR1 and CDR2: SGDLS, YYNGEE. The CDR3 has 13 amino acids. The CDR3: CASGGVASDTQYF. The CDR3 nucleotides read TGTGCCAGCGGAGGGGTAGCATCAGATACGCAGTATTTT.

The rearrangement uses TRBV4-1 and TRBJ1-5; unclear D gene. The CDR3 is 15 amino acids. Germline V CDR1 and CDR2: MGHRA, YSYEKL. Deletions cut 6 bases from V and 5 bases from J, with 17 bases between. CDR3 region: CASRARILSDQPQHF. The DNA for the CDR3 is TGCGCCAGCAGGGCTAGAATTCTAAGCGATCAGCCCCAGCATTTT.

In this sample, this clone turned up a few times. The rearrangement joins TRBV6-1 to TRBJ2-3; TRBD2 agrees at 9 bases. This CDR3 comprises 17 residues. The V and J ends lost 1 base and 4 bases, in that order; junction bases with no gene match: 9. Germline loops: CDR1 MNHNS, CDR2 SASEGT. The CDR3 loop reads CASSEGRGSGGADTQYF. CDR3 nucleotide sequence: TGTGCCAGCAGTGAAGGGAGGGGTAGCGGGGGTGCAGATACGCAGTATTTT.

The rearrangement uses TRBV7-9 and TRBJ1-4, with D unclear. The CDR3 consists of 14 residues. Trimming left V 0 bases short and J 5 bases short, with 7 bases between. Germline CDR1 and CDR2: SEHNR and FQNEAQ (reference sequence). CDR3 amino acids: CASSLARPNEKLFF. As DNA, the CDR3 is TGTGCCAGCAGCTTAGCGAGGCCAAATGAAAAACTGTTTTTT. Full variable domain (rest looked up from reference TRBV7-9 and TRBJ1-4): DTGVSQNPRHKITKRGQNVTFRCDPISEHNRLYWYRQTLGQGPEFLTYFQNEAQLEKSRLLSDRFSAERPKGSFSTLEIQRTEQGDSAMYLCASSLARPNEKLFFGSGTQLSVL.

The rearrangement joins TRBV7-3 to TRBJ1-6; D call uncertain. Germline assignment: CDR1 SGHTA and CDR2 FQGTGA. The CDR3 has 13 residues. Trimming took off 4 bases at V and 7 bases at J, with 8 bases between the two ends. Here the CDR3 reads CASSSSRNSPLHF. The CDR3 coding sequence is TGTGCCAGCAGCTCATCCCGGAATTCACCCCTCCACTTT.

The rearrangement links TRBV6-2 or TRBV6-3 to TRBJ2-4; a possible D gene is TRBD1 (5 bases). The CDR3 runs 15 residues. Per the germline V gene, CDR1 is MNHEY and CDR2 is SVGEGT. V lost 2 bases and J lost 0, with 8 bases in between. In DNA form, the CDR3 reads TGTGCCAGCAGTTACACAGGCATAGCCAAAAACATTCAGTACTTC. Translation gives CASSYTGIAKNIQYF.

The chain couples TRBV5-4 to TRBJ2-2; TRBD1 might be the D (6 bases). The ends were cut back, 0 bases at V and 3 bases at J, with 15 bases in the middle. This CDR3 has 17 amino acids. Germline V gene sequence: CDR1 SGHNT, CDR2 YYREEE (reference sequence). The CDR3 loop reads CASSLAGQGPDTGELFF. The CDR3 nucleotides are TGTGCCAGCAGCTTGGCCGGTCAGGGGCCGGACACCGGGGAGCTGTTTTTT.

The chain links TRBV25-1 to TRBJ1-2; TRBD1 might be the D (6 bases). Trimming removed 2 bases from V and 6 bases from J, with 10 bases in between. The CDR3 is 13 amino acids. Per germline, CDR1 MGHDK and CDR2 SYGVNS. The CDR3 is CASSEMGADGYTF. CDR3 bases: TGTGCCAGCAGTGAAATGGGGGCAGATGGCTACACCTTC.

The rearrangement joins TRBV27 to TRBJ1-2; TRBD1 agrees at 10 bases. Germline loops: CDR1 MNHEY, CDR2 SMNVEV (reference sequence). There are 17 residues in the CDR3. The V and J ends lost 5 bases and 6 bases, in that order; junction bases with no gene match: 15. The DNA for the CDR3 is TGTGCCAGCAGTGAAGGCAAGGGGGGACAGGGGTTAAATGGCTACACCTTC. Its translation: CASSEGKGGQGLNGYTF.

The V and J genes are TRBV15 and TRBJ1-5; D is perhaps TRBD1 (6 bases). Germline V gene data show CDR1 as LNHNV and CDR2 as YYDKDF (reference sequence). The CDR3 covers 14 residues. Between the trimmed V and J ends, which lost 1 base and 7 bases, there was a span of 11 bases. DNA of the CDR3: TGTGCCACCAGCAGAGTAGGGACAATACAGCCCCAGCATTTT. It codes for CATSRVGTIQPQHF.

The chain carries TRBV27 and TRBJ1-1; maybe TRBD1 (6 bases). The CDR3 length is 14 residues. Germline V gene lookup returns CDR1 MNHEY and CDR2 SMNVEV (reference sequence). Trimming removed 5 bases at V and 5 bases at J, with 15 bases between. This CDR3 is CASSVAGVATEAFF. In nucleotides, the CDR3 is TGTGCCAGCAGTGTCGCAGGGGTGGCGACTGAAGCTTTCTTT.

J is TRBJ2-7 and V is TRBV4-3; D is possibly TRBD1 (7 bases). Between the trimmed V and J ends, which lost 2 bases and 0 bases, there was a span of 20 bases. This CDR3 has 18 amino acids. The germline gives CDR1 LGHNA, CDR2 YSLEER. The CDR3 DNA sequence: TGCGCCAGCAGCCAATTCGCGGCGGGACAGAGGAGCTCCTACGAGCAGTACTTC. It yields the protein CASSQFAAGQRSSYEQYF.

The chain recombines TRBV11-1 with TRBJ1-6, with 7 bases matching TRBD1. The CDR3 extends over 19 amino acids. J gave up 10 bases and V 0 bases, and 18 bases lay outside the gene matches. Germline assignment: CDR1 SGHAT and CDR2 FQDESV (reference sequence). CDR3 residues: CASSLAPVGLGQGDSPLHF. The CDR3 nucleotides are TGTGCCAGCAGCTTAGCCCCCGTAGGGCTCGGGCAGGGGGACTCACCCCTCCACTTT.

The chain has TRBV4-1 and TRBJ1-2; D is undetermined. V lost 3 bases and J 5 bases, leaving 7 bases between the germline ends. Germline CDR1 reads MGHRA; CDR2 reads YSYEKL. This CDR3 comprises 12 residues. CDR3: CASSHRGYGYTF. In nucleotides, the CDR3 is TGCGCCAGCAGCCATAGAGGTTATGGCTACACCTTC.

The chain uses TRBV5-1 and TRBJ2-7; maybe TRBD2 (5 bases). The V gene's germline CDR1 is SGHRS and CDR2 YFSETQ. The CDR3 has 13 amino acids. The V end was cut by 7 bases, the J end by 3 bases, with 14 bases between. CDR3 amino acids: CASGSSRGYEQYF. The DNA of the CDR3 is TGCGCCAGCGGCTCCTCCCGGGGCTACGAGCAGTACTTC.

The chain has TRBV6-6 and TRBJ2-5; 13 bases map to TRBD2. V lost 6 bases and J lost 6; bases outside the gene matches: 7. CDR1 is MNHNY, CDR2 SVGAGI, per germline (reference sequence). The CDR3 sequence is 15 residues long. The CDR3 loop reads CASRQTSGGRQTQYF. CDR3 in DNA: TGTGCCAGCAGGCAGACTAGCGGGGGGCGACAGACCCAGTACTTC.

This sequence joins TRBV30 and TRBJ2-5; TRBD2 matches 8 bases. Germline CDR1 and CDR2: GTSNPN and SVGIG (reference sequence). CDR3 length equals 15 residues. V lost 0 bases and J lost 5; bases outside the gene matches: 8. Here the CDR3 reads CAWSVWRGARETQYF. DNA for the CDR3: TGTGCCTGGAGTGTTTGGCGGGGGGCCCGGGAGACCCAGTACTTC. Filled out from reference TRBV30 and TRBJ2-5, the complete variable domain reads SQTIHQWPATLVQPVGSPLSLECTVEGTSNPNLYWYRQAAGRGLQLLFYSVGIGQISSEVPQNLSASRPQDRQFILSSKKLLLSDSGFYLCAWSVWRGARETQYFGPGTRLLVL.

V usage is TRBV28 and J usage is TRBJ2-2, with D uncertain. Germline CDR1 and CDR2: MDHEN and SYDVKM. V was shortened by 6 bases and J by 5 bases, with 4 bases between the two germline ends. CDR3 length equals 11 residues. The CDR3 DNA reads as TGTGCCAGCAGGCGGACCGGGGAGCTGTTTTTT. Protein: CASRRTGELFF.

V usage is TRBV18 and J usage is TRBJ2-1, with 9 bases aligning to TRBD2. The CDR3 has 15 residues. Germline V gene data show CDR1 as KGHSH and CDR2 as LQKENI. V lost 4 bases and J lost 6; bases outside the gene matches: 7. CDR3 DNA: TGTGCCAGCTCACGGCCGGGACTAGCAGGCAATGAGCAGTTCTTC. Protein sequence: CASSRPGLAGNEQFF.

The V gene is TRBV6-1, the J gene TRBJ1-2; TRBD1 matches 10 bases. J was trimmed by 8 bases and V by 2 bases; bases with no gene match: 8. CDR3 length: 15 residues. CDR1 MNHNS and CDR2 SASEGT come from the germline V gene. In DNA form, the CDR3 reads TGTGCCAGCAGTGAAACGCAGACAGGGGGCTGGGGCTACACCTTC. Protein: CASSETQTGGWGYTF.

The chain uses TRBV7-2 and TRBJ2-7; 9 bases fit TRBD2. After removal of 1 base from V and 2 bases from J, the junction contained 6 bases not matched to a gene. This CDR3 has 16 amino acids. The V gene's germline CDR1 is SGHTA and CDR2 FQGNSA. This CDR3 is CASSLVGSGGPYEQYF. As DNA, the CDR3 is TGTGCCAGCAGCTTAGTTGGTAGCGGGGGACCCTACGAGCAGTACTTC.

J is TRBJ1-3 and V is TRBV29-1, with D possibly matching TRBD1 (6 bases). The CDR3 spans 13 residues. V was pared by 7 bases and J by 2 bases, with 12 bases between. Per germline, CDR1 SQVTM and CDR2 ANQGSEA. The CDR3 DNA reads as TGCAGCGGGATGACAGGAGCTGGAAACACCATATATTTT. It is translated as CSGMTGAGNTIYF.

The J gene is TRBJ1-6, the V gene TRBV7-2; 7 nucleotides agree with TRBD1. The CDR3 is made up of 15 amino acids. After removal of 5 bases from V and 10 bases from J, the junction contained 11 bases not matched to a gene. Germline V gives CDR1 SGHTA, CDR2 FQGNSA. The CDR3 nucleotides are TGTGCCAGCAGCACCCGTACAGGGGTAGGCTCACCCCTCCACTTT. Residues: CASSTRTGVGSPLHF.

The chain's CDR3 is CASTRYGELFF. As DNA, the CDR3 is TGTGCCAGTACGAGGTATGGGGAGCTGTTTTTT. The rearrangement links TRBV19 to TRBJ2-2; D gene unclear. Trimming shortened V by 7 bases and J by 8 bases, and 8 bases separated the two germline ends. The CDR3 has 11 residues. From germline, CDR1 is LNHDA and CDR2 SQIVND (reference sequence).

The rearrangement joins TRBV6-2 or TRBV6-3 to TRBJ1-2; TRBD1 matches 7 bases. This CDR3 has 14 amino acids. The junction had 6 bases not matched to a gene; V was cut back by 6 bases and J by 2 bases. Germline CDR1 reads MNHEY; CDR2 reads SVGEGT. CDR3 sequence: CASSRDRANYGYTF. The CDR3 DNA follows: TGTGCCAGCAGCCGAGACAGGGCCAACTATGGCTACACCTTC.